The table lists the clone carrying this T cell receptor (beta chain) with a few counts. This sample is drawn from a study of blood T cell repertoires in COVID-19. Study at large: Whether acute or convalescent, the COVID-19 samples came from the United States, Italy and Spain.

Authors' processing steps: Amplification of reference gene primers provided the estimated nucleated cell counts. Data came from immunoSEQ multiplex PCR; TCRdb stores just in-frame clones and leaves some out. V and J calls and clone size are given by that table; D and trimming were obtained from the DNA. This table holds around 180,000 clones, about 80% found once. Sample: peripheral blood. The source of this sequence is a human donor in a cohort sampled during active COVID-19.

CDR3 in DNA: TGCGCCAGCAGCTTGGGGGCCTTCACAGATACGCAGTATTTT. This gives the protein CASSLGAFTDTQYF. The chain links TRBV5-1 to TRBJ2-3; D ambiguous. V was pared by 0 bases and J by 2 bases, with 7 bases between. Germline CDR1 reads SGHRS; CDR2 reads YFSETQ. The CDR3 is 14 residues long.